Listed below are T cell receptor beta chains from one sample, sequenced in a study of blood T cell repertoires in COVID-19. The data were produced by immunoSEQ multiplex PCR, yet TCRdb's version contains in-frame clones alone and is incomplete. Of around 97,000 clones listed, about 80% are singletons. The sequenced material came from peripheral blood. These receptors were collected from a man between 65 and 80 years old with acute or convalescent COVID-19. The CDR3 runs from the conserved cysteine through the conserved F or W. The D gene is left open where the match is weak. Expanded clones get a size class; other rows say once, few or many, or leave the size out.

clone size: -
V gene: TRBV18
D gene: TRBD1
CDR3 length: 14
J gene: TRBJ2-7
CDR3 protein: CASLPGQGYLGQYF
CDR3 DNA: TGTGCCAGCCTCCCGGGACAGGGTTACCTCGGGCAGTACTTC

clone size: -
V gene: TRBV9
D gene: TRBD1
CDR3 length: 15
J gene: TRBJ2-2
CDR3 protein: CASSAGQAGTGELFF
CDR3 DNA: TGTGCCAGCAGCGCGGGACAGGCGGGCACCGGGGAGCTGTTTTTT

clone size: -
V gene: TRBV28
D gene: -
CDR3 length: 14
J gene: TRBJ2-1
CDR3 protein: CASRRRLDYNEQFF
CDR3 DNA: TGTGCCAGCAGACGGCGGCTAGACTACAATGAGCAGTTCTTC

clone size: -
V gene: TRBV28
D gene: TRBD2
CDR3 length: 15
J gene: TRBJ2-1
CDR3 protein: CASNRGTSGRNEQFF
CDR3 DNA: TGTGCCAGCAATCGGGGGACTAGCGGGAGGAATGAGCAGTTCTTC

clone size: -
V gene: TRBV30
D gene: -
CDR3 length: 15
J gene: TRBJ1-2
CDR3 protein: CAWSVPRQANYGYTF
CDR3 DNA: TGTGCCTGGAGTGTACCCAGACAGGCCAATTATGGCTACACCTTC

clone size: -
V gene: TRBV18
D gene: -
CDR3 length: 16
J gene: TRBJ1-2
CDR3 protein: CASSPRETSPANGYTF
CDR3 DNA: TGTGCCAGCTCACCGCGGGAGACCTCACCCGCTAATGGCTACACCTTC

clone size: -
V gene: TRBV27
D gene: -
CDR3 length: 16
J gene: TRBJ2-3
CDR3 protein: CASSHLTYSSTDTQYF
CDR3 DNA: TGTGCCAGCAGTCATTTGACATACTCTAGCACAGATACGCAGTATTTT

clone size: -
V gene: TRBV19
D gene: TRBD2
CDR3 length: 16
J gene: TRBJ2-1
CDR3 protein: CASSPFLAGLYNEQFF
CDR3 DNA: TGTGCCAGTAGTCCCTTCCTAGCGGGACTCTACAATGAGCAGTTCTTC

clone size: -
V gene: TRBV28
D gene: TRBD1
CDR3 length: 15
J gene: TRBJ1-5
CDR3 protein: CASSGGQSGNQPQHF
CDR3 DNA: TGTGCCAGCAGTGGGGGACAGTCGGGCAATCAGCCCCAGCATTTT

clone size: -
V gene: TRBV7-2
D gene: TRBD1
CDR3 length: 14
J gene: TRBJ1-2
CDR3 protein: CASSSAGQSYGYTF
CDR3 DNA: TGTGCCAGCAGCTCAGCGGGACAGTCCTATGGCTACACCTTC

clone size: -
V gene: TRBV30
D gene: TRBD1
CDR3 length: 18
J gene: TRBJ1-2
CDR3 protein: CAWSVWGQDLGLSYGYTF
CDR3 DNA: TGTGCCTGGAGTGTATGGGGACAGGACCTCGGTTTGAGCTATGGCTACACCTTC

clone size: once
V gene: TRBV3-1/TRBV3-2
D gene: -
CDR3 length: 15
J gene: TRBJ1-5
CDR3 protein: CASSQDLPGNQPQHF
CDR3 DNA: TGTGCCAGCAGCCAAGATTTACCAGGCAATCAGCCCCAGCATTTT

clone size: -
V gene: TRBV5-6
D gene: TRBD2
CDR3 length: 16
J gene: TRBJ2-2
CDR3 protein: CASSPSGRKKTGELFF
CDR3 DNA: TGTGCCAGCAGCCCGAGCGGGAGGAAGAAGACCGGGGAGCTGTTTTTT

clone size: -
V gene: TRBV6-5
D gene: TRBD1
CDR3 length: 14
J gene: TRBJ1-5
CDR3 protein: CASSYGRGRQPQHF
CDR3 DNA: TGTGCCAGCAGTTACGGTAGGGGGCGTCAGCCCCAGCATTTT

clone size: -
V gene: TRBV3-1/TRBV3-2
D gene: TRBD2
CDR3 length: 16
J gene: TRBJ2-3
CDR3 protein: CASSQALAGITDTQYF
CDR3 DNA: TGTGCCAGCAGCCAAGCACTAGCGGGCATAACAGATACGCAGTATTTT

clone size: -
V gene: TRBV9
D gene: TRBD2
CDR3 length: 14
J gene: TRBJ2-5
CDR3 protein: CASGTSGASGTQYF
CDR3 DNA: TGTGCCAGCGGGACTAGCGGGGCATCGGGGACCCAGTACTTC

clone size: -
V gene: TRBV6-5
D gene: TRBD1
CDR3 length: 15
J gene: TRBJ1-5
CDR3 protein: CASGDNRGLNQPQHF
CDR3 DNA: TGTGCCAGCGGAGACAACAGGGGATTAAACCAGCCCCAGCATTTT

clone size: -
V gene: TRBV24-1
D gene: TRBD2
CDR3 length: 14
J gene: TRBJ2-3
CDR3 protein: CATRTSGISDTQYF
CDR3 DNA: TGTGCCACCCGGACTAGCGGGATCTCGGATACGCAGTATTTT

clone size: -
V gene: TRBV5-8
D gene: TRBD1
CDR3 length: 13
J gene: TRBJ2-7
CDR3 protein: CAGGQGYTYEQYF
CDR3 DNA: TGTGCCGGGGGACAGGGGTACACCTACGAGCAGTACTTC

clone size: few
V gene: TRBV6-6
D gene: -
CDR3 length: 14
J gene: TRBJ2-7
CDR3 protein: CASSYTGMSYEQYF
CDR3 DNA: TGTGCCAGCAGTTACACAGGGATGTCCTACGAGCAGTACTTC

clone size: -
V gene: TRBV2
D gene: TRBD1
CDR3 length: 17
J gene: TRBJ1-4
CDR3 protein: CASSEQRIRTGVEKLFF
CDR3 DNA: TGTGCCAGCAGTGAACAACGGATCCGGACAGGGGTTGAAAAACTGTTTTTT

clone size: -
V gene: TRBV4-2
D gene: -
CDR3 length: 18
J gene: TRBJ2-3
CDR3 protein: CASSQDPGSLPSTDTQYF
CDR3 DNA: TGTGCCAGCAGCCAAGATCCCGGGTCCTTACCTAGCACAGATACGCAGTATTTT

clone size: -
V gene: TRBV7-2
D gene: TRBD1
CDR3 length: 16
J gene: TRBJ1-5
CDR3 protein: CASSLVPGQHNQPQHF
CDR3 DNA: TGTGCCAGCAGCTTAGTTCCGGGACAGCACAATCAGCCCCAGCATTTT

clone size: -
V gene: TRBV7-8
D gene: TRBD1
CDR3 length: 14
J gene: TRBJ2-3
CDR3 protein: CASSRGQGTDTQYF
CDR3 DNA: TGTGCCAGCAGCCGAGGACAGGGCACAGATACGCAGTATTTT

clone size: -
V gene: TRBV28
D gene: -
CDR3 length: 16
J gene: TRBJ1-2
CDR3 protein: CASSSVPTVSNYGYTF
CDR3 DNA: TGTGCCAGCAGTTCCGTCCCGACAGTTTCTAACTATGGCTACACCTTC

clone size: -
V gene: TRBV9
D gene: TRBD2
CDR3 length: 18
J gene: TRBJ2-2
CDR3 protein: CASSVVPSGGKNTGELFF
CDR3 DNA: TGTGCCAGCAGCGTAGTACCTAGCGGGGGAAAAAACACCGGGGAGCTGTTTTTT

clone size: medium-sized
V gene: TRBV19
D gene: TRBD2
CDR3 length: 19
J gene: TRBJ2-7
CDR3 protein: CASSLWSPGLAAGSYEQYF
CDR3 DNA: TGTGCCAGTAGCCTTTGGTCTCCGGGACTAGCGGCTGGCTCCTACGAGCAGTACTTC

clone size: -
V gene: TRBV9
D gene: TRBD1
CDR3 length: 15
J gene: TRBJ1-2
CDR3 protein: CASSQPTGNNYGYTF
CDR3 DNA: TGTGCCAGCAGCCAACCGACAGGGAATAACTATGGCTACACCTTC

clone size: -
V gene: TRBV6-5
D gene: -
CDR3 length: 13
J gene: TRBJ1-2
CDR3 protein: CASSPTGLVGYTF
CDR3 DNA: TGTGCCAGCAGCCCGACAGGTTTGGTTGGCTACACCTTC

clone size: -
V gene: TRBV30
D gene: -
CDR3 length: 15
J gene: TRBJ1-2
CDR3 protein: CAWSEAGRYNYGYTF
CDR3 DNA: TGTGCCTGGAGTGAGGCAGGAAGATATAACTATGGCTACACCTTC

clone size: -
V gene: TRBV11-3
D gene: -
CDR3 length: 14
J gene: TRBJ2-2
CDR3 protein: CASSHSTNTGELFF
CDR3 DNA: TGTGCCAGCAGCCACAGTACGAACACCGGGGAGCTGTTTTTT

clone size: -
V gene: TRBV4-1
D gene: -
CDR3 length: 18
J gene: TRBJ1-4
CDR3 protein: CASSQEARSHGSNEKLFF
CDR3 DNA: TGCGCCAGCAGCCAAGAAGCTCGGTCGCACGGGTCTAATGAAAAACTGTTTTTT

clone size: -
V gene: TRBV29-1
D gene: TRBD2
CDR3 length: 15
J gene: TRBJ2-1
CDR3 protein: CSHRGVSGFYNEQFF
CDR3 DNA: TGCAGCCACCGGGGGGTTAGCGGGTTCTACAATGAGCAGTTCTTC

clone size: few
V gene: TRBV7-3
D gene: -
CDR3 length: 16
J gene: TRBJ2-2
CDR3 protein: CASSLGRVSNTGELFF
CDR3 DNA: TGTGCCAGCAGCTTAGGCAGGGTGTCGAACACCGGGGAGCTGTTTTTT

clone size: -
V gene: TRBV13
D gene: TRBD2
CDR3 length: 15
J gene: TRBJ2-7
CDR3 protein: CASQSLTSGLHEQYF
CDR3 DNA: TGTGCCAGCCAGTCCTTGACTAGCGGGCTCCACGAGCAGTACTTC

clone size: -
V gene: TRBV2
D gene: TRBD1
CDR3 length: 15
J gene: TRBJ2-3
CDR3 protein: CASRGQGLGTDTQYF
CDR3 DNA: TGTGCCAGCAGGGGACAGGGATTGGGCACAGATACGCAGTATTTT

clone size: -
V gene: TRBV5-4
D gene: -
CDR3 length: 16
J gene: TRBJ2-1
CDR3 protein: CASSLAGGVAYNEQFF
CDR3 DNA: TGTGCCAGCAGCTTGGCCGGGGGAGTAGCCTACAATGAGCAGTTCTTC

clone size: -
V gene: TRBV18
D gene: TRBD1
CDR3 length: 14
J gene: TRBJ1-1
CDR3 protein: CASSPGTGNTEAFF
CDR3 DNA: TGTGCCAGCTCCCCCGGGACAGGCAACACTGAAGCTTTCTTT

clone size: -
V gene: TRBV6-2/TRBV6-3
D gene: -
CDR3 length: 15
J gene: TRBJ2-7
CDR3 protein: CASSPTSASSYEQYF
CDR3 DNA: TGTGCCAGCAGCCCGACTTCTGCTAGCTCCTACGAGCAGTACTTC